The next 32 T cell receptor beta chains were all read from a single sample in a study of T cell repertoires in ileal Crohn's disease (dated by TCRdb to between 2018 and 2021). The method was the immunoSEQ multiplex PCR assay. The table comes from immuneACCESS by way of TCRdb, which keeps in-frame sequences with V and J called. Part of the clones is missing from these tables; in studies checked, under half for an unresolved V gene and the rest for unknown reasons. The sample yields tens of thousands of clones; around 80% were counted once. The top ten hold around 5.5% of the sample. Sequencing was performed on ileal tissue. These receptors were obtained from an adult with Crohn's disease.

The rearrangement joins TRBV5-4 to TRBJ2-5; unclear D gene. V was pared by 2 bases and J by 3 bases, with 8 bases between. Germline CDR1 SGHNT, CDR2 YYREEE (reference sequence). This CDR3 comprises 13 residues. The CDR3 sequence is CASSFPGEETQYF. The DNA for the CDR3 is TGTGCCAGCAGCTTCCCTGGAGAAGAGACCCAGTACTTC. Full variable domain (rest looked up from reference TRBV5-4 and TRBJ2-5): ETGVTQSPTHLIKTRGQQVTLRCSSQSGHNTVSWYQQALGQGPQFIFQYYREEENGRGNFPPRFSGLQFPNYSSELNVNALELDDSALYLCASSFPGEETQYFGPGTRLLVL.

The chain combines TRBV4-1 with TRBJ1-1; 8 bases agree with TRBD1. CDR1 MGHRA and CDR2 YSYEKL come from the germline V gene. The ends lost 0 bases at V and 1 base at J; junction bases unmatched: 7. The CDR3 has 17 amino acids. CDR3 bases: TGCGCCAGCAGCCAAGATCTTGGTCAGGGGGCGAACACTGAAGCTTTCTTT. It is translated as CASSQDLGQGANTEAFF.

The chain employs TRBV27 and TRBJ1-6, with TRBD1 identical over 7 bases. V dropped 1 base and J dropped 2; count of bases not matched to a gene: 14. The CDR3 runs 20 residues. Germline CDR1 and CDR2: MNHEY and SMNVEV (reference sequence). The chain's CDR3 is CASSLYGQAGIRTYNSPLHF. CDR3 coding DNA: TGTGCCAGCAGTTTATACGGACAGGCTGGGATAAGGACCTATAATTCACCCCTCCACTTT.

The chain uses TRBV5-1 and TRBJ2-7; D ambiguous. Trimming left V 1 base short and J 2 bases short, with 7 bases between. There are 13 residues in the CDR3. Germline values: CDR1 SGHRS, CDR2 YFSETQ. CDR3 protein: CASSLSSPYEQYF. CDR3 in DNA: TGCGCCAGCAGCTTGAGTAGCCCCTACGAGCAGTACTTC.

This rearrangement joins TRBV4-1 to TRBJ1-1; D perhaps matches TRBD1 (5 bases). V lost 4 bases and J lost 5, with 17 bases in between. The CDR3 contains 15 residues. The V gene's germline CDR1 is MGHRA and CDR2 YSYEKL. This chain's CDR3 is CASSRDPPRGTEAFF. In DNA form, the CDR3 reads TGCGCCAGCAGCCGAGATCCCCCTCGGGGGACTGAAGCTTTCTTT.

CDR3 DNA: TGTGCCAGCAGTACAAGCGCGGGGGTCGGCTATGGCTACACCTTC. Its translation: CASSTSAGVGYGYTF. The V gene is TRBV27, the J gene TRBJ1-2; TRBD1 is a possible D gene (5 bases). Trimming took 5 bases from V and 4 from J, leaving 17 bases between them. Germline assignment: CDR1 MNHEY and CDR2 SMNVEV (reference sequence). CDR3 size: 15 residues.

The CDR3 loop is CASSSGQGPYEQYF. The DNA of the CDR3 is TGTGCCAGCAGCTCAGGACAGGGCCCCTACGAGCAGTACTTC. This chain connects TRBV5-4 to TRBJ2-7, with TRBD1 identical over 8 bases. Germline-derived CDR1 and CDR2 are SGHNT and YYREEE (reference sequence). The V segment lost 3 bases and the J segment 2 bases; nucleotides outside the gene matches: 4. The CDR3 sequence is 14 residues long. Drawing the rest from reference TRBV5-4 and TRBJ2-7, the complete variable domain is ETGVTQSPTHLIKTRGQQVTLRCSSQSGHNTVSWYQQALGQGPQFIFQYYREEENGRGNFPPRFSGLQFPNYSSELNVNALELDDSALYLCASSSGQGPYEQYFGPGTRLTVT.

The chain links TRBV18 to TRBJ1-1, with D perhaps matching TRBD1 (5 bases). Trimming shortened V by 5 bases and J by 2 bases, and 18 bases separated the two germline ends. The CDR3 extends over 16 amino acids. Germline CDR1 is KGHSH and CDR2 is LQKENI. The DNA for the CDR3 is TGTGCCAGCTCAGCCACAGGTAGCTCAGTAAACACTGAAGCTTTCTTT. Translation: CASSATGSSVNTEAFF.

The J gene is TRBJ1-2, the V gene TRBV29-1; possible D gene TRBD1, 6 bases. The CDR3 is 11 residues long. V shed 7 bases and J shed 8 bases, with 14 bases lying between them. Germline CDR1 and CDR2: SQVTM and ANQGSEA. CDR3 DNA sequence: TGCAGCGGCGGGGGGGCGAAGGGCTACACCTTC. Translating gives CSGGGAKGYTF.

V is TRBV7-2 and J is TRBJ2-7, with 9 bases aligning to TRBD2. Trimming took 1 base from V and 7 from J; bases not matched to a gene: 17. The CDR3 length is 18 residues. CDR1 is SGHTA, CDR2 FQGNSA, per germline. The DNA of the CDR3 is TGTGCCAGCAGCTTAGGATTAGGACTAGCGCCTTTGGCTTGGGAGCAGTACTTC. Residues: CASSLGLGLAPLAWEQYF.

This chain joins TRBV19 and TRBJ2-1; 8 nucleotides match TRBD1. V was pared by 6 bases and J by 0 bases, with 7 bases of the junction left unmatched. Germline V gives CDR1 LNHDA, CDR2 SQIVND (reference sequence). The CDR3 sequence is 16 residues long. The CDR3 protein is CASSRGRGASYNEQFF. The CDR3 DNA reads TGTGCCAGTAGCAGGGGGCGAGGGGCCTCCTACAATGAGCAGTTCTTC.

The genes are TRBV16 and TRBJ1-2, with TRBD1 matching 12 bases. Trimming cost V 4 bases and J 7 bases; bases outside gene matches: 7. Germline V gene lookup returns CDR1 KGHSY and CDR2 FQNENV. This CDR3 has 15 amino acids. The chain's CDR3 is CASSLTGTGGVGYTF. DNA of the CDR3: TGTGCCAGCAGCCTCACCGGGACAGGGGGCGTTGGCTACACCTTC.

This clone occurred once. This rearrangement joins TRBV6-5 to TRBJ2-1; D ambiguous. The CDR3 runs to 15 residues. V lost 2 bases and J lost 3, with 11 bases in between. Germline lookup yields CDR1 MNHEY and CDR2 SVGAGI. The CDR3 is CASSYENRHYNEQFF. CDR3 nucleotide sequence: TGTGCCAGCAGTTACGAGAACAGACACTACAATGAGCAGTTCTTC.

The gene calls are TRBV2 and TRBJ2-3, with 7 bases aligning to TRBD2. The length of the CDR3 is 14 residues. Germline CDR1 reads SNHLY; CDR2 reads FYNNEI. Trimming took 6 bases from V and 2 from J; bases not matched to a gene: 5. The CDR3 coding sequence is TGTGCCAGCAGCCTAAGCGGGGACACAGATACGCAGTATTTT. Translating it yields CASSLSGDTDTQYF.

This chain uses TRBV6-6 with TRBJ2-5; 11 bases are shared with TRBD1. Germline CDR1 MNHNY, CDR2 SVGAGI (reference sequence). The CDR3 contains 16 residues. J gave up 4 bases and V 2 bases, and 6 bases lay outside the gene matches. Here the CDR3 reads CASSYRRTGGRETQYF. The CDR3 nucleotides read TGTGCCAGCAGTTACCGAAGGACAGGGGGCAGAGAGACCCAGTACTTC.

V and J are TRBV10-1 and TRBJ2-1; D may be TRBD1 (6 bases). The V end lost 2 bases, the J end lost 2 bases, and 10 bases lay between the germline ends. The germline V gene encodes CDR1 WNHNN and CDR2 SYGVQD (reference sequence). The CDR3 length is 15 residues. This CDR3 reads CASSEGQGPYNEQFF. The CDR3 DNA sequence: TGCGCCAGCAGTGAGGGTCAGGGGCCCTACAATGAGCAGTTCTTC.

There are a few counts of this clone. The CDR3 spells CASSPGGGEAFF. DNA of the CDR3: TGTGCCAGCTCACCCGGGGGGGGCGAAGCTTTCTTT. This rearrangement joins TRBV18 to TRBJ1-1; possible D gene TRBD1, 6 bases. This CDR3 has 12 residues. CDR1 KGHSH and CDR2 LQKENI come from the germline V gene. Trimming took 3 bases from V and 8 from J, leaving 10 bases between them.

V gene TRBV29-1 combines with J gene TRBJ1-1; D unresolved. CDR1 is SQVTM, CDR2 ANQGSEA, per germline. V lost 5 bases, J lost 0 bases, and 10 bases lay in between. The length of the CDR3 is 13 residues. The CDR3 DNA reads as TGCAGCGTTTCGGTGAATATGAACACTGAAGCTTTCTTT. It specifies CSVSVNMNTEAFF.

The chain is built from TRBV7-9 and TRBJ2-7; possible D gene TRBD2, 6 bases. V was pared by 6 bases and J by 0 bases, with 24 bases between. Per the germline V gene, CDR1 is SEHNR and CDR2 is FQNEAQ (reference sequence). CDR3 length: 18 amino acids. The DNA of the CDR3 is TGTGCCAGCAGTCTTTCTACCGGGAGTCCACCCTTCTCCTACGAGCAGTACTTC. Protein: CASSLSTGSPPFSYEQYF.

The chain links TRBV23-1 to TRBJ2-7; 9 bases line up with TRBD1. TRBV23-1 qualifies as an ORF whose function is uncertain. This CDR3 is built from 16 residues. V trimming: 0 bases; J trimming: 3 bases; junction bases outside the gene matches: 6. The DNA of the CDR3 is TGCGCCAGCAGTCAATCGAACCGGGACAGGGACTACGAGCAGTACTTC. This encodes CASSQSNRDRDYEQYF.

The V gene is TRBV7-9, the J gene TRBJ2-1, with 9 bases identical to TRBD2. CDR3 length equals 16 residues. Germline V CDR1 and CDR2: SEHNR, FQNEAQ (reference sequence). The trim removed 5 bases at V and 6 bases at J, leaving 11 bases unmatched. The CDR3 nucleotides are TGTGCCAGCAGCCCCCCCGCGGGGGGGCTAATCAATGAGCAGTTCTTC. Protein sequence: CASSPPAGGLINEQFF.

The chain couples TRBV2 to TRBJ2-5, with D maybe TRBD2 (6 bases). The end of the DNA aligns better with TRBJ2-7, so the J call may be wrong. CDR3 size: 14 residues. Germline CDR1 is SNHLY and CDR2 is FYNNEI. The CDR3 loop reads CASRTGRTGVEQYF. CDR3 nucleotide sequence: TGTGCCAGCAGGACCGGGAGAACTGGGGTCGAGCAGTACTTC.

This chain connects TRBV29-1 to TRBJ1-2; a possible D gene is TRBD1 (5 bases). V lost 3 bases and J lost 4, with 15 bases in between. In germline, CDR1 is SQVTM, CDR2 ANQGSEA. This CDR3 has 14 amino acids. Here the CDR3 DNA reads TGCAGCGTTGAGGGACTCGACGGGATCTATGGCTACACCTTC. It specifies CSVEGLDGIYGYTF.

The rearrangement joins TRBV29-1 to TRBJ2-7; tentatively, D is TRBD2 (6 bases). V lost 7 bases and J 6 bases, leaving 13 bases between the germline ends. Germline CDR1 reads SQVTM; CDR2 reads ANQGSEA. The CDR3 is made up of 11 amino acids. Here the CDR3 DNA reads TGCAGCGCTAAAGGGACTTTCGAGCAGTACTTC. Amino acid sequence: CSAKGTFEQYF.

This chain links TRBV5-4 with TRBJ1-4; 10 bases line up with TRBD1. Germline lookup yields CDR1 SGHNT and CDR2 YYREEE (reference sequence). V lost 4 bases, J lost 5 bases, and 5 bases stayed unmatched. The CDR3 totals 15 residues. The CDR3 loop is CASSIGQGGNEKLFF. The CDR3 DNA reads as TGTGCCAGCAGCATTGGACAGGGGGGCAATGAAAAACTGTTTTTT.

CDR3 DNA: TGTGCCAGCAGCTTGGGACAGCTAAACTATGGCTACACCTTC. Its protein is CASSLGQLNYGYTF. V usage is TRBV5-6 and J usage is TRBJ1-2; tentative D call: TRBD1 (5 bases). The CDR3 is 14 residues long. The germline V gene has CDR1 SGHDT and CDR2 YYEEEE. Trimming removed 0 bases from V and 2 bases from J, with 8 bases in between.

The chain is built from TRBV2 and TRBJ2-7, with no clear D. This CDR3 contains 11 residues. The V and J ends lost 5 bases and 6 bases respectively, with 8 bases between them. CDR1 and CDR2 from the germline V gene are SNHLY and FYNNEI. CDR3 sequence (DNA): TGTGCCAGCAGTTCCGGGTCCGAGCAGTACTTC. This encodes CASSSGSEQYF.

This rearrangement joins TRBV7-9 to TRBJ2-7; D remains ambiguous. Germline assignment: CDR1 SEHNR and CDR2 FQNEAQ (reference sequence). The V and J ends lost 1 base and 0 bases respectively, with 7 bases between them. This CDR3 contains 14 residues. Written as DNA, the CDR3 is TGTGCCAGCAGCTTAGAACCGGGCTCCTACGAGCAGTACTTC. Translation gives CASSLEPGSYEQYF.

The J gene is TRBJ2-7, the V gene TRBV6-1, with a weak D call TRBD2 (5 bases). V lost 6 bases and J 6 bases, leaving 9 bases between the germline ends. The CDR3 consists of 11 residues. From germline, CDR1 is MNHNS and CDR2 SASEGT. The CDR3 sequence: CASRWEFEQYF. The CDR3 nucleotides read TGTGCCAGCAGGTGGGAGTTCGAGCAGTACTTC.

The V gene is TRBV7-9, the J gene TRBJ1-4; possibly TRBD1 for D (6 bases). The germline V gene has CDR1 SEHNR and CDR2 FQNEAQ (reference sequence). Trimming cost V 5 bases and J 5 bases, with 12 bases left between them. The CDR3 spans 14 residues. The CDR3 reads CASSEGHRNEKLFF. The CDR3 DNA reads as TGTGCCAGCAGCGAGGGACACAGGAATGAAAAACTGTTTTTT.

The chain uses TRBV7-2 and TRBJ1-1; weak D call: TRBD1 (6 bases). In germline, CDR1 is SGHTA, CDR2 FQGNSA. CDR3 length: 14 residues. Trimming cost V 6 bases and J 2 bases, with 13 bases left between them. The CDR3 DNA follows: TGTGCCAGCAGGAGTAGGGGGACAAACACTGAAGCTTTCTTT. Amino acids: CASRSRGTNTEAFF.

This clone was detected only once. The chain is built from TRBV10-3 and TRBJ2-5, with TRBD2 matching 10 bases. CDR1 and CDR2 (germline): ENHRY, SYGVKD. This CDR3 comprises 16 residues. Trimming removed 6 bases from V and 4 bases from J; junction bases left unmatched: 11. The CDR3 sequence is CAIRESGGAGLETQYF. The CDR3 region has the DNA TGTGCCATCAGAGAAAGCGGGGGGGCCGGCTTAGAGACCCAGTACTTC.